The 28 T cell receptor beta chains presented below share a single source sample, sequenced in a study of T cell repertoires in cytomegalovirus infection. Each CDR3 protein is one row after TCRdb ran MiXCR on the reads. The sample contains more than 200,000 distinct CDR3 sequences, less than 9.5% of which appear only once. The sample consisted of PBMCs. These receptors were taken from a human donor in good health (CMV status not recorded). Some clones in this sample may be carry-over from other donors' samples.

This clonotype has a count of ten or more. The rearrangement joins TRBV7-2 to TRBJ2-5; 8 positions agree with TRBD2. This CDR3 region has 15 residues. The ends lost 1 base at V and 6 bases at J; junction bases unmatched: 7. Germline CDR1 and CDR2: SGHTA and FQGNSA. Here the CDR3 reads CASSLGPIAGKTQYF. The CDR3 nucleotides are TGTGCCAGCAGCTTAGGGCCAATAGCGGGAAAGACCCAGTACTTC. Drawing the rest from reference TRBV7-2 and TRBJ2-5, the complete variable domain is GAGVSQSPSNKVTEKGKDVELRCDPISGHTALYWYRQSLGQGLEFLIYFQGNSAPDKSGLPSDRFSAERTGGSVSTLTIQRTQQEDSAVYLCASSLGPIAGKTQYFGPGTRLLVL.

This clonotype was picked up many times. The V gene is TRBV12-3 or TRBV12-4, the J gene TRBJ1-1; D is unresolved. The CDR3 totals 16 residues. V was pared by 1 base and J by 2 bases, with 14 bases between. The CDR3: CASSLGAYGRNTEAFF. CDR3 in DNA: TGTGCCAGCAGTTTAGGGGCTTACGGCAGAAACACTGAAGCTTTCTTT.

This clonotype occurred many times. The J gene is TRBJ2-3, the V gene TRBV7-2; 8 nucleotides align to TRBD2. The CDR3 runs to 16 residues. The germline V gene encodes CDR1 SGHTA and CDR2 FQGNSA. With V trimmed by 3 bases and J by 2 bases, 7 bases remained unmatched. This chain's CDR3 is CASSFQGTSPTDTQYF. Written as DNA, the CDR3 is TGTGCCAGCAGCTTTCAGGGGACTAGTCCCACAGATACGCAGTATTTT.

This chain links TRBV28 with TRBJ1-2, with a weak D call TRBD1 (6 bases). Germline V gene data show CDR1 as MDHEN and CDR2 as SYDVKM. V was clipped by 8 bases and J by 2 bases, with 12 bases between them. The CDR3 has 13 residues. CDR3 amino acids: CASGSGQNYGYTF. For the CDR3, the DNA is TGTGCCAGCGGATCCGGACAGAACTATGGCTACACCTTC.

There are many counts of this clonotype. The chain links TRBV3-1 to TRBJ1-2; D may be TRBD1 (6 bases). The CDR3 extends over 14 amino acids. V dropped 3 bases and J dropped 8 bases, with 16 bases sitting between them. Germline-derived CDR1 and CDR2 are LGHDT and YNNKEL (reference sequence). CDR3 sequence reads: CASSQGGAGQGYTF. CDR3 sequence (DNA): TGTGCCAGCAGCCAGGGGGGGGCTGGACAAGGCTACACCTTC.

This clonotype was seen ten or more times. The CDR3 DNA sequence: TGTGCCAGCAGCTTAGCGGAACAGGGCTATGGCTACACCTTC. It translates to CASSLAEQGYGYTF. This chain links TRBV7-6 with TRBJ1-2; TRBD1 is a possible D gene (6 bases). The CDR3 has 14 amino acids. The germline V and J ends were trimmed by 0 bases and 4 bases, with 9 bases remaining between them. The germline gives CDR1 SGHVS, CDR2 FNYEAQ.

This clonotype was seen many times. The chain joins TRBV19 to TRBJ1-1, with a possible D match to TRBD1 (5 bases). Germline V gene lookup returns CDR1 LNHDA and CDR2 SQIVND (reference sequence). The CDR3 loop spans 14 amino acids. V lost 10 bases to trimming and J lost 3 bases, with 18 bases between them. The CDR3 nucleotides are TGTGCCACTAAACCCCCAGGGTTGTACACTGAAGCTTTCTTT. This encodes CATKPPGLYTEAFF.

At least ten counts were recorded for this clonotype. V gene TRBV7-2 combines with J gene TRBJ1-1; no definite D call. Germline V CDR1 and CDR2: SGHTA, FQGNSA. The germline V and J ends were trimmed by 5 bases and 7 bases, with 11 bases remaining between them. CDR3 length: 12 amino acids. The CDR3 DNA sequence: TGTGCCAGCAGCCTAGGGAGCTTTGAAGCTTTCTTT. This gives the protein CASSLGSFEAFF.

This clonotype has only a few counts. The rearrangement links TRBV4-1 to TRBJ1-3, with 10 bases identical to TRBD1. V lost 4 bases to trimming and J lost 8 bases; unmatched junction nucleotides: 2. There are 13 residues in the CDR3. The germline V gene has CDR1 MGHRA and CDR2 YSYEKL. The chain's CDR3 is CASSPGTGDTIYF. The CDR3 bases are TGCGCCAGCAGCCCAGGGACAGGGGACACCATATATTTT.

This clonotype was counted at least ten times. This rearrangement joins TRBV12-3 or TRBV12-4 to TRBJ2-3; 14 positions match TRBD2. The CDR3 sequence is 18 residues long. The trim removed 7 bases at V and 0 bases at J, leaving 9 bases unmatched. CDR3 nucleotides: TGTGCCAGCACAGGACTAGCGGGGGGCCACCCTAGCACAGATACGCAGTATTTT. As protein: CASTGLAGGHPSTDTQYF.

This clonotype was counted only a few times. One end of the junction varies from germline; a read error may be responsible. The chain has TRBV7-3 and TRBJ2-2; either TRBD1 or TRBD2 may supply D (5 bases each). Germline V gene sequence: CDR1 SGHTA, CDR2 FQGTGA. The CDR3 totals 16 residues. Written as DNA, the CDR3 is TGTGCCAGCAGCGTAACCGGGACCGTGAACACCGGGGAGCTGTTTTTT. Amino acid sequence: CASSVTGTVNTGELFF. The full variable domain, rest sourced from reference TRBV7-3 and TRBJ2-2, is GAGVSQTPSNKVTEKGKYVELRCDPISGHTALYWYRQSLGQGPEFLIYFQGTGAADDSGLPNDRFFAVRPEGSVSTLKIQRTERGDSAVYLCASSVTGTVNTGELFFGEGSRLTVL.

The table lists this clonotype with many counts. V and J are TRBV5-1 and TRBJ2-7; the D is unclear. Trimming took off 3 bases at V and 6 bases at J, with 7 bases between the two ends. The CDR3 totals 11 residues. Germline V gene data show CDR1 as SGHRS and CDR2 as YFSETQ. The CDR3 loop reads CASSWAGEQYF. In DNA form, the CDR3 reads TGCGCCAGCAGCTGGGCCGGCGAGCAGTACTTC. Together with reference TRBV5-1 and TRBJ2-7, the CDR3 gives the full variable domain: KAGVTQTPRYLIKTRGQQVTLSCSPISGHRSVSWYQQTPGQGLQFLFEYFSETQRNKGNFPGRFSGRQFSNSRSEMNVSTLELGDSALYLCASSWAGEQYFGPGTRLTVT.

This clonotype was observed a few times. This sequence joins TRBV19 and TRBJ2-2; 10 bases are a match to TRBD2. J was trimmed by 6 bases and V by 3 bases; bases with no gene match: 10. Germline lookup yields CDR1 LNHDA and CDR2 SQIVND (reference sequence). The CDR3 loop spans 17 amino acids. DNA of the CDR3: TGTGCCAGTAGTATTGGGGCTAGCGGGGGATATCCCGGGGAGCTGTTTTTT. Protein product: CASSIGASGGYPGELFF.

This clonotype showed up many times. Germline and junction disagree at one end, which may indicate a read error. This sequence joins TRBV7-8 and TRBJ2-3; D is perhaps TRBD1 (6 bases). Per germline, CDR1 SGHVS and CDR2 FQNEAQ. This CDR3 spans 15 amino acids. The CDR3 nucleotides read TGTGCCAGCAACTTAGGACAGTTCAGCACAGATACGCAGTATTTT. Protein sequence: CASNLGQFSTDTQYF.

This clonotype was seen repeatedly, ten times or more. The chain employs TRBV7-2 and TRBJ1-3; D is uncertain. From germline, CDR1 is SGHTA and CDR2 FQGNSA. The V and J ends lost 5 bases and 0 bases respectively, with 17 bases between them. The CDR3 extends over 17 amino acids. CDR3 nucleotide sequence: TGTGCCAGCAGCCGTAGAGAAGGACTGAGCTCTGGAAACACCATATATTTT. Its protein is CASSRREGLSSGNTIYF.

This clonotype was detected only a few times. The J gene is TRBJ2-1, the V gene TRBV7-2; TRBD2 agrees at 12 bases. V dropped 2 bases and J dropped 10; count of bases not matched to a gene: 6. This CDR3 has 15 residues. The V gene's germline CDR1 is SGHTA and CDR2 FQGNSA. The CDR3 DNA reads TGTGCCAGCAGCTTAACGACTAGCGGGAGTGGGGAGCAGTTCTTC. It yields the protein CASSLTTSGSGEQFF. The full variable domain, in which reference TRBV7-2 and TRBJ2-1 provide the parts outside the CDR3, is GAGVSQSPSNKVTEKGKDVELRCDPISGHTALYWYRQSLGQGLEFLIYFQGNSAPDKSGLPSDRFSAERTGGSVSTLTIQRTQQEDSAVYLCASSLTTSGSGEQFFGPGTRLTVL.

This clonotype was observed a handful of times. The chain has TRBV4-3 and TRBJ2-3, with D possibly being TRBD2 (5 bases). The length of the CDR3 is 16 residues. V was pared by 0 bases and J by 0 bases, with 10 bases between. Germline V CDR1 and CDR2: LGHNA, YSLEER. This CDR3 is CASSQDPEVSTDTQYF. CDR3 nucleotide sequence: TGCGCCAGCAGCCAAGATCCGGAGGTGAGCACAGATACGCAGTATTTT.

Many counts were recorded for this clonotype. The chain couples TRBV7-2 to TRBJ1-1, with D tentatively TRBD1 (5 bases). The CDR3 consists of 14 residues. The ends were cut back, 0 bases at V and 5 bases at J, with 10 bases in the middle. Germline CDR1 reads SGHTA; CDR2 reads FQGNSA. This CDR3 is CASSLASRGTEAFF. In nucleotides, the CDR3 is TGTGCCAGCAGCTTAGCTTCGAGGGGAACTGAAGCTTTCTTT.

This clonotype was seen repeatedly, ten times or more. The CDR3 here is CASSLVTVTSGGGSGNTIYF. CDR3 nucleotide sequence: TGTGCCAGCAGCTTAGTAACCGTTACTTCGGGTGGGGGCTCTGGAAACACCATATATTTT. This sequence joins TRBV7-6 and TRBJ1-3; the D gene is possibly TRBD1 (5 bases). V gave up 1 base and J gave up 0 bases, with 22 bases separating them. The CDR3 is 20 residues long. The germline CDR1 and CDR2 sequences are SGHVS and FNYEAQ. The complete variable domain, with remaining parts taken from reference TRBV7-6 and TRBJ1-3, reads GAGVSQSPRYKVTKRGQDVALRCDPISGHVSLYWYRQALGQGPEFLTYFNYEAQQDKSGLPNDRFSAERPEGSISTLTIQRTEQRDSAMYRCASSLVTVTSGGGSGNTIYFGEGSWLTVV.

This clonotype was detected ten times or more. The chain has TRBV28 and TRBJ1-2, with D possibly matching TRBD1 (6 bases). V dropped 8 bases and J dropped 6 bases, with 22 bases sitting between them. Looked up from germline, CDR1 is MDHEN and CDR2 is SYDVKM. The CDR3 is 15 amino acids. In DNA, the CDR3 is TGTGCCAGCCTACCTACCAAACAGGGAGCGCATGGCTACACCTTC. Its protein product is CASLPTKQGAHGYTF.

V and J are TRBV30 and TRBJ1-5; D may be TRBD1 (6 bases). This CDR3 is built from 15 residues. Deletions cut 3 bases from V and 0 bases from J, with 12 bases between. CDR1 GTSNPN and CDR2 SVGIG come from the germline V gene (reference sequence). CDR3 region: CAWSEGVRSNQPQHF. CDR3 bases: TGTGCCTGGAGCGAGGGGGTGCGTAGCAATCAGCCCCAGCATTTT.

This sequence joins TRBV20-1 and TRBJ1-1; 9 nucleotides match TRBD1. The junction had 6 bases not matched to a gene; V was cut back by 5 bases and J by 5 bases. The CDR3 is made up of 13 amino acids. Germline CDR1 reads DFQATT; CDR2 reads SNEGSKA (reference sequence). CDR3 sequence (DNA): TGCAGTGCTTCAAGGACAGGGGTAACTGAAGCTTTCTTT. This gives the protein CSASRTGVTEAFF.

This clonotype occurred a few times. The J gene is TRBJ1-5, the V gene TRBV28; D may be TRBD1 (5 bases). The CDR3 is 14 residues long. The V gene lost 6 bases and the J gene lost 6 bases, with 15 bases spanning the gap. CDR1 MDHEN and CDR2 SYDVKM come from the germline V gene. The CDR3 here is CASSLRHRSQPQHF. The CDR3 coding sequence is TGTGCCAGCAGCCTAAGGCACAGGAGTCAGCCCCAGCATTTT.

This clonotype has a count of ten or more. The rearrangement links TRBV11-2 to TRBJ1-4; unclear D gene. From germline, CDR1 is SGHAT and CDR2 FQNNGV. This CDR3 comprises 14 residues. V was cut by 2 bases and J by 7 bases, with 11 bases left in between. This CDR3 reads CASSLSPTAEKLFF. CDR3 in DNA: TGTGCCAGCAGCTTATCCCCAACGGCTGAAAAACTGTTTTTT.

This chain links TRBV20-1 with TRBJ1-1; no firm D call. The CDR3 extends over 10 amino acids. Trimming removed 5 bases from V and 11 bases from J, with 12 bases in between. Germline CDR1 is DFQATT and CDR2 is SNEGSKA (reference sequence). CDR3 nucleotides: TGCAGTGCTTGGACGGGCCGGGCTTTCTTT. This encodes CSAWTGRAFF.

The rearrangement uses TRBV30 and TRBJ2-2; D gene uncertain. The V gene lost 2 bases and the J gene lost 4 bases, with 14 bases spanning the gap. The CDR3 covers 15 residues. Germline lookup yields CDR1 GTSNPN and CDR2 SVGIG (reference sequence). Written as DNA, the CDR3 is TGTGCCTGGAGTACAGCAATCGGTCGCACCGGGGAGCTGTTTTTT. Amino acid sequence: CAWSTAIGRTGELFF.

This clonotype was seen more than once but under ten times. The V call is TRBV7-9, the J call TRBJ2-1; a possible D gene is TRBD2 (7 bases). Germline V gene data show CDR1 as SEHNR and CDR2 as FQNEAQ (reference sequence). CDR3 length equals 16 residues. Between the trimmed V and J ends, which lost 4 bases and 6 bases, there was a span of 19 bases. CDR3: CASSYSEGGARNEQFF. The DNA for the CDR3 is TGTGCCAGCAGCTACTCGGAGGGGGGGGCGCGCAATGAGCAGTTCTTC.

This clonotype appeared a few times. V usage is TRBV29-1 and J usage is TRBJ2-7, with a tentative D call TRBD1 (6 bases). Trimming removed 4 bases from V and 4 bases from J, with 14 bases in between. CDR3 length: 13 amino acids. Germline V CDR1 and CDR2: SQVTM, ANQGSEA. The CDR3 DNA sequence: TGCAGCGTTGCGAGGGGGAGCGGTTACGAGCAGTACTTC. Its translation: CSVARGSGYEQYF.